A selection of T cell receptor beta chains follows, all from one sample in a study of T-cell reconstitution after alpha-beta-depleted transplantation in children. TCRdb fed the PCR reads into MiXCR, producing one record per CDR3 protein. The sample has roughly 300,000 distinct CDR3 sequences; more than 9% are singletons. Sequenced here: peripheral blood, sampled 180 days after TCRalphabeta/CD19-depleted stem cell transplant. Source of these receptors: a male patient between 2 and 9 years old who had a stem cell transplant for chronic granulomatous disease, so the T cells may come from the graft donor. Each CDR3 is given with its conserved first and last residue. A D gene is named only where the DNA matches it firmly. The size of a clone is reported for some rows only, either as once, few or many, or as a class for expanded clones.

cdr3_aa | cdr3_nt | clone_size | j_call | v_call | cdr3_length | d_call
CASSPVSRASGNTIYF | TGTGCCAGCAGCCCAGTCTCGAGGGCCTCTGGAAACACCATATATTTT | many | TRBJ1-3 | TRBV7-8 | 16 | -
CASSFYPGQGLGGETQYF | TGTGCCAGCAGCTTCTACCCGGGACAGGGTCTTGGGGGAGAGACCCAGTACTTC | many | TRBJ2-5 | TRBV11-1 | 18 | TRBD1
CASSSKGVDSPLHF | TGTGCCAGCTCATCGAAGGGGGTGGATTCACCCCTCCACTTT | - | TRBJ1-6 | TRBV18 | 14 | -
CASSDLGNYEQYF | TGTGCCAGCAGTGACCTGGGTAACTACGAGCAGTACTTC | - | TRBJ2-7 | TRBV25-1 | 13 | -
CSVEGRAGGQYNEQFF | TGCAGCGTTGAGGGACGAGCGGGAGGACAATACAATGAGCAGTTCTTC | many | TRBJ2-1 | TRBV29-1 | 16 | TRBD2
CSARSRQGRVIGETQYF | TGCAGTGCTAGGTCCCGACAGGGGCGGGTGATAGGAGAGACCCAGTACTTC | - | TRBJ2-5 | TRBV20-1 | 17 | TRBD1
CSARSSWGRDNSPLHF | TGCAGTGCTAGATCGAGTTGGGGACGGGATAATTCACCCCTCCACTTT | many | TRBJ1-6 | TRBV20-1 | 16 | -
CASSSQGREQYF | TGCGCCAGCAGCTCCCAGGGGCGCGAGCAGTACTTC | many | TRBJ2-7 | TRBV5-1 | 12 | -
CATSDSRGRTDTQYF | TGTGCCACCAGTGACTCCAGGGGTAGGACAGATACGCAGTATTTT | many | TRBJ2-3 | TRBV24-1 | 15 | -
CVTLRQRYNEQFF | TGTGTAACGCTCAGGCAACGATACAATGAGCAGTTCTTC | few | TRBJ2-1 | TRBV28 | 13 | -
CASRAGGTNEQYF | TGTGCCAGCAGAGCGGGAGGGACCAACGAGCAGTACTTC | many | TRBJ2-7 | TRBV28 | 13 | TRBD2
CSVDSGANTGELFF | TGCAGCGTCGACAGCGGGGCGAACACCGGGGAGCTGTTTTTT | many | TRBJ2-2 | TRBV29-1 | 14 | TRBD2
CSARRELWETQYF | TGCAGTGCTAGGAGGGAGCTTTGGGAGACCCAGTACTTC | many | TRBJ2-5 | TRBV20-1 | 13 | -
CSARDNQVSYNEQFF | TGCAGTGCTAGAGATAACCAGGTGTCCTACAATGAGCAGTTCTTC | many | TRBJ2-1 | TRBV20-1 | 15 | -
CAWRGQMNTEAFF | TGTGCCTGGAGGGGACAGATGAACACTGAAGCTTTCTTT | many | TRBJ1-1 | TRBV30 | 13 | TRBD1
CASSQRGGSRNEKLFF | TGCGCCAGCAGCCAAAGGGGAGGCAGTCGGAATGAAAAACTGTTTTTT | many | TRBJ1-4 | TRBV4-1 | 16 | -
CASSPRLAGASRMTRRSYNEQFF | TGTGCCAGCAGCCCCCGACTAGCGGGAGCCTCGAGAATGACGAGGAGGTCCTACAATGAGCAGTTCTTC | few | TRBJ2-1 | TRBV4-2 | 23 | TRBD2